Below, 32 T cell receptor beta chains from the same sample are listed, as sequenced in a study of T-cell reconstitution after alpha-beta-depleted transplantation in children. Preparing the TCRbeta library involved the use of unique molecular identifiers. From the PCR reads, TCRdb called clonotypes with MiXCR, one entry per CDR3 protein. The sample contains nearly 250,000 distinct CDR3 sequences, approximately 8% of which appear only once. Sequencing was performed on PBMCs, mostly from graft donor cells, taken 180 days after TCRalphabeta/CD19-depleted stem cell transplant. These receptors came from a male patient aged 10 to 17 who had a stem cell transplant for acute lymphoblastic leukemia, so the T cells may come from the graft donor.

This clonotype was seen at least ten times. The V gene is TRBV5-1, the J gene TRBJ1-5; D unresolved. The V end lost 0 bases, the J end lost 0 bases, and 7 bases lay between the germline ends. The CDR3 extends over 15 amino acids. From germline, CDR1 is SGHRS and CDR2 YFSETQ. The chain's CDR3 is CASSLGSYSNQPQHF. As DNA, the CDR3 is TGCGCCAGCAGCTTGGGCAGTTATAGCAATCAGCCCCAGCATTTT. Combining the CDR3 with reference TRBV5-1 and TRBJ1-5 gives the whole variable domain KAGVTQTPRYLIKTRGQQVTLSCSPISGHRSVSWYQQTPGQGLQFLFEYFSETQRNKGNFPGRFSGRQFSNSRSEMNVSTLELGDSALYLCASSLGSYSNQPQHFGDGTRLSIL.

This clonotype was picked up many times. The DNA of the CDR3 is TGTGCCAGCAGTTCCCCAGGGGGACTAGCGACCATTCAGTACTTC. It encodes CASSSPGGLATIQYF. The chain is built from TRBV7-9 and TRBJ2-4, with 10 bases matching TRBD2. Germline V gives CDR1 SEHNR, CDR2 FQNEAQ (reference sequence). The CDR3 is 15 amino acids. Trimming took 6 bases from V and 9 from J; bases not matched to a gene: 11.

This clonotype showed up just a few times. This chain links TRBV3-1 with TRBJ1-5; a possible D gene is TRBD1 (6 bases). V lost 0 bases and J 11 bases, leaving 17 bases between the germline ends. The CDR3 is 15 residues long. CDR1 is LGHDT, CDR2 YNNKEL, per germline (reference sequence). CDR3: CASSQERGGGAAQHF. The CDR3 nucleotides read TGTGCCAGCAGCCAAGAAAGAGGGGGGGGGGCGGCCCAGCATTTT. The full variable domain, rest sourced from reference TRBV3-1 and TRBJ1-5, is DTAVSQTPKYLVTQMGNDKSIKCEQNLGHDTMYWYKQDSKKFLKIMFSYNNKELIINETVPNRFSPKSPDKAHLNLHINSLELGDSAVYFCASSQERGGGAAQHFGDGTRLSIL.

This clonotype was found many times. J is TRBJ2-7 and V is TRBV20-1; TRBD2 matches at 7 bases. The junction had 12 bases not matched to a gene; V was cut back by 1 base and J by 9 bases. Germline CDR1 and CDR2: DFQATT and SNEGSKA (reference sequence). The CDR3 contains 14 residues. CDR3 amino acids: CSARGLAELRGQYF. In nucleotides, the CDR3 is TGCAGTGCTAGAGGACTAGCAGAGCTCCGGGGGCAGTACTTC.

This rearrangement joins TRBV7-2 to TRBJ2-3, with D uncertain. The length of the CDR3 is 14 residues. V lost 4 bases and J lost 2, with 10 bases in between. The germline V gene has CDR1 SGHTA and CDR2 FQGNSA. The CDR3: CASSSTRSTDTQYF. CDR3 bases: TGTGCCAGCAGCTCCACGAGATCCACAGATACGCAGTATTTT.

This clonotype has more than one count but fewer than ten. The CDR3 loop reads CASSPRQGYEQYF. In DNA, the CDR3 is TGTGCCAGCTCACCAAGGCAGGGGTACGAGCAGTACTTC. V usage is TRBV18 and J usage is TRBJ2-7, with D perhaps TRBD1 (6 bases). The CDR3 runs to 13 residues. V lost 2 bases, J lost 4 bases, and 9 bases lay in between. The germline V gene encodes CDR1 KGHSH and CDR2 LQKENI.

Concerning this clonotype: This may come from a read error, since a much larger clone is one base off. This chain links TRBV4-3 with TRBJ2-3; 9 bases fit TRBD1. Germline lookup yields CDR1 LGHNA and CDR2 YSLEER. The CDR3 runs to 15 residues. CDR3 nucleotide sequence: TGCGCCAGCAGCGTCCGGGACAGGGCACCAGATAGGCAGTATTTT. It specifies CASSVRDRAPDRQYF.

V is TRBV28 and J is TRBJ2-7; a possible D gene is TRBD1 (6 bases). The V gene lost 6 bases and the J gene lost 3 bases, with 24 bases spanning the gap. This CDR3 comprises 17 residues. The germline V gene encodes CDR1 MDHEN and CDR2 SYDVKM. CDR3 loop: CASSQSRVGRGFYEQYF. For the CDR3, the DNA is TGTGCCAGCAGCCAATCCAGGGTGGGCAGGGGATTCTACGAGCAGTACTTC. Full variable domain (rest looked up from reference TRBV28 and TRBJ2-7): DVKVTQSSRYLVKRTGEKVFLECVQDMDHENMFWYRQDPGLGLRLIYFSYDVKMKEKGDIPEGYSVSREKKERFSLILESASTNQTSMYLCASSQSRVGRGFYEQYFGPGTRLTVT.

The sample holds many counts of this clonotype. J is TRBJ2-7 and V is TRBV28; weak D call: TRBD2 (5 bases). V was shortened by 2 bases and J by 8 bases, with 13 bases between the two germline ends. Germline CDR1 MDHEN, CDR2 SYDVKM. This CDR3 comprises 13 residues. The CDR3 region has the DNA TGTGCCAGCAGTTTACCCCCGGGGTTGAAGCAGTACTTC. Its translation: CASSLPPGLKQYF.

V is TRBV12-3 or TRBV12-4 and J is TRBJ2-2, with 11 bases that match TRBD2. J was trimmed by 1 base and V by 11 bases; bases with no gene match: 15. This CDR3 comprises 18 residues. CDR3 sequence: CALTLLLAGELNTGELFF. CDR3 DNA sequence: TGTGCCCTCACCCTTTTACTAGCGGGGGAACTGAACACCGGGGAGCTGTTTTTT.

This clonotype has a count of ten or more. The rearrangement uses TRBV12-3 or TRBV12-4 and TRBJ2-2; 12 nucleotides line up with TRBD2. Trimming removed 4 bases from V and 3 bases from J; junction bases left unmatched: 3. The CDR3 is made up of 16 amino acids. Here the CDR3 DNA reads TGTGCCAGCAGTTCCCGGACTAGCGGGGACACCGGGGAGCTGTTTTTT. Translating gives CASSSRTSGDTGELFF.

Regarding this clonotype: One base away lies a much larger clone, so this may be a sequencing read error. The rearrangement uses TRBV2 and TRBJ2-5, with 8 positions matching TRBD2. V was pared by 7 bases and J by 4 bases, with 11 bases of the junction left unmatched. Germline V gene sequence: CDR1 SNHLY, CDR2 FYNNEI. CDR3 length: 15 amino acids. CDR3 DNA sequence: TGTGCCAGCATTGACGGGACTAGGAAAGGAGAGACCCAGTACTTC. Residues: CASIDGTRKGETQYF.

This clonotype was seen at least ten times. The chain has TRBV9 and TRBJ1-6; D call uncertain. Germline V gene sequence: CDR1 SGDLS, CDR2 YYNGEE. The CDR3 spans 13 residues. Trimming pared 0 bases from V and 7 bases from J, leaving 5 bases between. For the CDR3, the DNA is TGTGCCAGCAGCGTAGCCGACAATTCACCCCTCCACTTT. Amino acid sequence: CASSVADNSPLHF.

This clonotype was recorded many times. The chain combines TRBV5-6 with TRBJ2-6; D is possibly TRBD1 (5 bases). V lost 1 base and J 0 bases, leaving 14 bases between the germline ends. CDR1 is SGHDT, CDR2 YYEEEE, per germline. The CDR3 spans 18 residues. CDR3 nucleotides: TGTGCCAGCAGCTTGTTCGTAGGGGTCTTCTCTGGGGCCAACGTCCTGACTTTC. Its protein is CASSLFVGVFSGANVLTF.

There are many counts of this clonotype. The chain employs TRBV20-1 and TRBJ2-7, with 9 bases that match TRBD2. The length of the CDR3 is 14 residues. Trimming at V came to 6 bases and at J to 2 bases, leaving 8 bases not matched to a gene. Germline CDR1 is DFQATT and CDR2 is SNEGSKA (reference sequence). The CDR3 nucleotides read TGCAGTGCCTCGAGCGGGAGGTTCCCCTACGAGCAGTACTTC. This encodes CSASSGRFPYEQYF.

This clonotype occurred many times. The chain joins TRBV12-3 or TRBV12-4 to TRBJ2-1; D is possibly TRBD2 (7 bases). Between the trimmed V and J ends, which lost 3 bases and 9 bases, there was a span of 18 bases. The CDR3 spans 15 residues. CDR3 coding DNA: TGTGCCAGCAGTTTGTGGGGGGGCCGAGGGGGTGAGCAGTTCTTC. This codes for CASSLWGGRGGEQFF.

This clonotype was seen ten or more times. V usage is TRBV15 and J usage is TRBJ2-7, with TRBD2 identical over 8 bases. This CDR3 comprises 14 residues. The V segment lost 6 bases and the J segment 4 bases; nucleotides outside the gene matches: 8. Per germline, CDR1 LNHNV and CDR2 YYDKDF (reference sequence). CDR3 in DNA: TGTGCCACCAGTAGCGGGGTTATATCGTACGAGCAGTACTTC. Translation gives CATSSGVISYEQYF.

This clonotype was detected many times. This chain uses TRBV12-3 or TRBV12-4 with TRBJ2-3; 9 bases match TRBD2. The CDR3 has 15 residues. With V trimmed by 4 bases and J by 7 bases, 9 bases remained unmatched. CDR3 sequence (DNA): TGTGCCAGCAGTTCAGGGGCGGGGGGGCCGAATACGCAGTATTTT. Translating it yields CASSSGAGGPNTQYF.

The rearrangement uses TRBV12-2 and TRBJ2-1; the table's D gene call, TRBD2, was not cross checked with the DNA. TRBV12-2 is recorded as a pseudogene. This CDR3 contains 14 residues. The CDR3 nucleotides are TGTGCAAGTCGCCCCCGACTAGGAGGCAATGAGCAGTTCTTC. Translated: CASRPRLGGNEQFF.

This clonotype was detected many times. V usage is TRBV29-1 and J usage is TRBJ2-6; TRBD1 agrees at 7 bases. V lost 4 bases, J lost 0 bases, and 3 bases stayed unmatched. There are 15 residues in the CDR3. Looked up from germline, CDR1 is SQVTM and CDR2 is ANQGSEA. Here the CDR3 DNA reads TGCAGCGTTGGGACAGGCTACTCTGGGGCCAACGTCCTGACTTTC. Translated: CSVGTGYSGANVLTF.

This clonotype was observed at least ten times. The J gene is TRBJ1-4, the V gene TRBV9, with D possibly being TRBD1 (5 bases). V dropped 6 bases and J dropped 6 bases, with 9 bases sitting between them. This CDR3 spans 12 amino acids. Germline V lookup: CDR1 SGDLS, CDR2 YYNGEE. The CDR3 is CASTGADEKLFF. The CDR3 nucleotides read TGTGCCAGCACCGGGGCCGATGAAAAACTGTTTTTT.

This clonotype showed up many times. The rearrangement joins TRBV2 to TRBJ2-1; 8 positions agree with TRBD1. The germline CDR1 and CDR2 sequences are SNHLY and FYNNEI. This CDR3 is built from 13 residues. The V segment lost 7 bases and the J segment 4 bases; nucleotides outside the gene matches: 3. The CDR3 region is CASKGTGYNEQFF. CDR3 coding DNA: TGTGCCAGCAAAGGGACAGGTTACAATGAGCAGTTCTTC.

V is TRBV9 and J is TRBJ2-7, with D perhaps given as TRBD1 or TRBD2 (6 bases each). V lost 1 base to trimming and J lost 6 bases, with 14 bases between them. Germline V gene lookup returns CDR1 SGDLS and CDR2 YYNGEE. The CDR3 totals 14 residues. Written as DNA, the CDR3 is TGTGCCAGCAGCGTAAGCCCCGAGGGGGGCGAGCAGTACTTC. It translates to CASSVSPEGGEQYF.

This clonotype was seen ten or more times. The rearrangement joins TRBV10-3 to TRBJ2-3, with D perhaps TRBD2 (5 bases). Germline values: CDR1 ENHRY, CDR2 SYGVKD. This CDR3 is built from 13 residues. Trimming removed 6 bases from V and 2 bases from J, with 9 bases in between. The CDR3 region is CAIRGLTTDTQYF. CDR3 nucleotides: TGTGCCATCAGAGGACTGACCACAGATACGCAGTATTTT.

This clonotype appeared many times. The rearrangement joins TRBV4-2 to TRBJ1-4, with 8 bases lining up with TRBD1. Germline V gene lookup returns CDR1 LGHNA and CDR2 YNFKEQ. V trimming: 1 base; J trimming: 4 bases; junction bases outside the gene matches: 8. The CDR3 is 17 residues long. As DNA, the CDR3 is TGTGCCAGCAGCCAAGGGAACCCTGGACAGGGTAATGAAAAACTGTTTTTT. Its protein product is CASSQGNPGQGNEKLFF.

At least ten counts were recorded for this clonotype. The rearrangement uses TRBV4-2 and TRBJ1-4; TRBD1 is a possible D gene (6 bases). The CDR3 runs to 15 residues. Per the germline V gene, CDR1 is LGHNA and CDR2 is YNFKEQ. V gave up 3 bases and J gave up 8 bases, with 16 bases separating them. This CDR3 reads CASSQEVRGTEKLFF. In DNA, the CDR3 is TGTGCCAGCAGCCAGGAGGTCAGGGGAACCGAAAAACTGTTTTTT.

This clonotype came up many times. The J gene is TRBJ2-4, the V gene TRBV6-6, with 7 bases lining up with TRBD2. The V and J ends lost 3 bases and 6 bases, in that order; junction bases with no gene match: 2. This CDR3 has 13 residues. The V gene's germline CDR1 is MNHNY and CDR2 SVGAGI (reference sequence). The CDR3 bases are TGTGCCAGCAGTTATGGGGAGGGAAACATTCAGTACTTC. Translation: CASSYGEGNIQYF.

This clonotype showed up many times. The V and J genes are TRBV12-3 or TRBV12-4 and TRBJ2-1; unclear D gene. The CDR3 extends over 15 amino acids. V was shortened by 3 bases and J by 6 bases, with 15 bases between the two germline ends. The CDR3 protein is CASSFTAGPRNEQFF. The DNA for the CDR3 is TGTGCCAGCAGTTTCACGGCCGGCCCCCGCAATGAGCAGTTCTTC.

There are a few counts of this clonotype. This chain joins TRBV5-1 and TRBJ2-6; 11 bases are a match to TRBD2. Trimming took 2 bases from V and 1 from J; bases not matched to a gene: 8. CDR3 length: 19 residues. Germline assignment: CDR1 SGHRS and CDR2 YFSETQ. CDR3 region: CASSFQLAGGPSGANVLTF. Here the CDR3 DNA reads TGCGCCAGCAGCTTCCAATTAGCGGGAGGGCCTTCTGGGGCCAACGTCCTGACTTTC.

This clonotype was counted ten times or more. The V call is TRBV3-1, the J call TRBJ2-3; D perhaps matches TRBD2 (5 bases). Between the trimmed V and J ends, which lost 4 bases and 7 bases, there was a span of 15 bases. Germline V gene sequence: CDR1 LGHDT, CDR2 YNNKEL (reference sequence). There are 14 residues in the CDR3. The CDR3, as DNA: TGTGCCAGCAGCCCACTAGTGAGGTTGAATACGCAGTATTTT. Translated, it gives CASSPLVRLNTQYF.

This clonotype was counted ten times or more. The chain carries TRBV29-1 and TRBJ1-2; tentative D call: TRBD1 (5 bases). V gave up 1 base and J gave up 7 bases, with 22 bases separating them. This CDR3 spans 16 amino acids. Per the germline V gene, CDR1 is SQVTM and CDR2 is ANQGSEA. CDR3 nucleotides: TGCAGCGTTGAAGGGGAAGGGGCAGTAAGATTAGGTGGCTACACCTTC. The encoded protein is CSVEGEGAVRLGGYTF.

At least ten counts were recorded for this clonotype. The V and J genes are TRBV18 and TRBJ1-4; 10 positions match TRBD1. This CDR3 has 16 residues. Trimming cost V 3 bases and J 6 bases; bases outside gene matches: 7. Germline V CDR1 and CDR2: KGHSH, LQKENI. This chain's CDR3 is CASSPPWGQGHEKLFF. The CDR3 DNA sequence: TGTGCCAGCTCACCTCCCTGGGGACAGGGGCATGAAAAACTGTTTTTT.